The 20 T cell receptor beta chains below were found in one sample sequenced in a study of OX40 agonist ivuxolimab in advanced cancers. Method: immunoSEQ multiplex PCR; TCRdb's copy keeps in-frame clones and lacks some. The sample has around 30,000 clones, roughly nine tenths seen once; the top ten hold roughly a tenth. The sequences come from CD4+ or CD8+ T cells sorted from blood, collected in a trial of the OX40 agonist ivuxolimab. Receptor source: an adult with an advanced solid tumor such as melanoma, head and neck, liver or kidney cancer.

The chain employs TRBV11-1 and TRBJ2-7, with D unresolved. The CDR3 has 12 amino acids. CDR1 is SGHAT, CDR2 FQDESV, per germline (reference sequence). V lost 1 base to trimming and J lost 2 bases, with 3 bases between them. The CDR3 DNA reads TGTGCCAGCAGCTTAGAGGCCTACGAGCAGTACTTC. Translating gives CASSLEAYEQYF.

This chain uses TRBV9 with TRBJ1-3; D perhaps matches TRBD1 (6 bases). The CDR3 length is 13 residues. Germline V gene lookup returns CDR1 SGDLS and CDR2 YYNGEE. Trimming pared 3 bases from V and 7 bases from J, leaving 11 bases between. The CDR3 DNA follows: TGTGCCAGCAGCGATCAGGGGCCGAACACCATATATTTT. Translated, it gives CASSDQGPNTIYF.

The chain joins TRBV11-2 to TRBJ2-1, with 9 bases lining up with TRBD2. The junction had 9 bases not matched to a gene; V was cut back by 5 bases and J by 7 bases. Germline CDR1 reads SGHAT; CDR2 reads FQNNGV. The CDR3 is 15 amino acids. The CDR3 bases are TGTGCCAGCAGCCTTGGCTCTAGCGGGATGAATGAGCAGTTCTTC. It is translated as CASSLGSSGMNEQFF. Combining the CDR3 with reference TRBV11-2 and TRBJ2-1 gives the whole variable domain EAGVAQSPRYKIIEKRQSVAFWCNPISGHATLYWYQQILGQGPKLLIQFQNNGVVDDSQLPKDRFSAERLKGVDSTLKIQPAKLEDSAVYLCASSLGSSGMNEQFFGPGTRLTVL.

CDR3 residues: CASSVQDINSPLHF. CDR3 sequence (DNA): TGTGCCAGCAGCGTACAAGACATTAATTCACCCCTCCACTTT. The chain uses TRBV9 and TRBJ1-6; no clear D gene. The ends were cut back, 1 base at V and 6 bases at J, with 8 bases in the middle. Germline CDR1 reads SGDLS; CDR2 reads YYNGEE. This CDR3 has 14 amino acids.

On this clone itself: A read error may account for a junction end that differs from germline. The CDR3 region is CASSLVGPVPQLRNF. In DNA form, the CDR3 reads TGTGCCAGCAGCTTGGTGGGACCGGTACCCCAGTTAAGGAATTTT. This chain joins TRBV7-2 and TRBJ2-3, with D perhaps matching TRBD1 or TRBD2 (5 bases each). CDR1 SGHTA and CDR2 FQGNSA come from the germline V gene. There are 15 residues in the CDR3.

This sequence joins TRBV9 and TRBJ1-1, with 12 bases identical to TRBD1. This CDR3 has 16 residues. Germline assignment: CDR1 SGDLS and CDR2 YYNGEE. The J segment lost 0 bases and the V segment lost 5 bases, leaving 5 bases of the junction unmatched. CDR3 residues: CASRGTGGGLNTEAFF. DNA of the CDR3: TGTGCCAGCAGAGGGACAGGGGGCGGGTTGAACACTGAAGCTTTCTTT.

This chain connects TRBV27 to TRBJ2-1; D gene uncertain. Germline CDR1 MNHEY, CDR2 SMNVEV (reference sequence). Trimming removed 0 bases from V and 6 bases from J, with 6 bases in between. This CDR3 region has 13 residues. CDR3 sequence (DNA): TGTGCCAGCAGTTTATCGGACCGCAATGAGCAGTTCTTC. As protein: CASSLSDRNEQFF.

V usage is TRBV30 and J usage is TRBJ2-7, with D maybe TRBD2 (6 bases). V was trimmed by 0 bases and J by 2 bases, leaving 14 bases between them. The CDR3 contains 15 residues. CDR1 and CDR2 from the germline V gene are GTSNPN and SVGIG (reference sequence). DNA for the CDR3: TGTGCCTGGAGTGTGGGGACTTGGATGGCCTACGAGCAGTACTTC. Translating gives CAWSVGTWMAYEQYF.

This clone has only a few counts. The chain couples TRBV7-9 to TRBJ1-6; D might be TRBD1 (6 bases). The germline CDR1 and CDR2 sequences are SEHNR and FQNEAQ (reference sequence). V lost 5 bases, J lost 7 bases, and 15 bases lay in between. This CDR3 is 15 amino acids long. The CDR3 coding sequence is TGTGCCAGCAGCCTTTTAGGGGACATGAATTCACCCCTCCACTTT. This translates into CASSLLGDMNSPLHF.

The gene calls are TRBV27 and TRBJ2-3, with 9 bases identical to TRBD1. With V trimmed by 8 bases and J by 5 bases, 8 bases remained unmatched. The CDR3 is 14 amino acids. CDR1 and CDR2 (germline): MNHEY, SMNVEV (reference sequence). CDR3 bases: TGTGCCAGCCACGGGACAGGGTGGTTAGATACGCAGTATTTT. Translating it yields CASHGTGWLDTQYF.

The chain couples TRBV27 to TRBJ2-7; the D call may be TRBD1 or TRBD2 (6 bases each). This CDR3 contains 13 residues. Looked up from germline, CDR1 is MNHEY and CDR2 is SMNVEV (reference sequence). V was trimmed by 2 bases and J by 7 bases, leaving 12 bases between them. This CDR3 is CASSLPGAGEQYF. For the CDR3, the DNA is TGTGCCAGCAGTTTACCAGGGGCGGGGGAGCAGTACTTC.

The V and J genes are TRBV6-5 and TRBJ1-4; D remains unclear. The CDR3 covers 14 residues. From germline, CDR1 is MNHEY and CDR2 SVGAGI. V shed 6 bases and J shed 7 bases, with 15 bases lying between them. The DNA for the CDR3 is TGTGCCAGCAGCCCCACCACGGCGGGTGAAAAACTGTTTTTT. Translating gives CASSPTTAGEKLFF.

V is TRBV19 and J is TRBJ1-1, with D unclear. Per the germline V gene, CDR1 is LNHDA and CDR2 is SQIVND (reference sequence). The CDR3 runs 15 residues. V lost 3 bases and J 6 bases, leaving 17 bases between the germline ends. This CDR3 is CASSILVEGLAEAFF. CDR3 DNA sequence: TGTGCCAGTAGTATTTTGGTCGAGGGTCTCGCTGAAGCTTTCTTT.

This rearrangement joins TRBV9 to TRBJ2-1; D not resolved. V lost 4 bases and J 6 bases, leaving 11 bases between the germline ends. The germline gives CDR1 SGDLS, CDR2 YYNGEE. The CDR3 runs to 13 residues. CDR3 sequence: CASSSIYLNEQFF. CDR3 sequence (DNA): TGTGCCAGCAGCTCGATCTACCTCAATGAGCAGTTCTTC.

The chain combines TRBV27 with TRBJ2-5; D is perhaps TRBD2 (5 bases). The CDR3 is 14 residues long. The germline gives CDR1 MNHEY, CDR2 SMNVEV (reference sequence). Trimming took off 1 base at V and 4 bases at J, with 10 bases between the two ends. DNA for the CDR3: TGTGCCAGCAGTTTATATTTCGGGGTAGAGACCCAGTACTTC. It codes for CASSLYFGVETQYF.

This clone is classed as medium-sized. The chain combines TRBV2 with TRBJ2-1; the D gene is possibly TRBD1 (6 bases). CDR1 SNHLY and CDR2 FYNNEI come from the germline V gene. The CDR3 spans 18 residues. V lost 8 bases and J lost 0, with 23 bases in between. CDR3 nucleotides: TGTGCCAGCTTGGGTTCCTGGCAACAGGGTAGCTCCTACAATGAGCAGTTCTTC. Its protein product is CASLGSWQQGSSYNEQFF.

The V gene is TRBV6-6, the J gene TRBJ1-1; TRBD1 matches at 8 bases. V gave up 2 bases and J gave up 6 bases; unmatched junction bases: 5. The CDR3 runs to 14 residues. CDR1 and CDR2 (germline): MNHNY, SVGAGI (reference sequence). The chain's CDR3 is CASSYGQGAPEAFF. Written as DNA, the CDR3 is TGTGCCAGCAGTTACGGGCAGGGGGCCCCTGAAGCTTTCTTT.

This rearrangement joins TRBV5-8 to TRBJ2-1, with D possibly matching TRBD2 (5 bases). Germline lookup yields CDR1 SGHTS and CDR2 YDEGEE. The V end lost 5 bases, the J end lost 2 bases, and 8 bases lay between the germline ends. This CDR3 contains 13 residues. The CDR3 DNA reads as TGTGCCAGCAGAGGACTGGCCTACAATGAGCAGTTCTTC. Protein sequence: CASRGLAYNEQFF.

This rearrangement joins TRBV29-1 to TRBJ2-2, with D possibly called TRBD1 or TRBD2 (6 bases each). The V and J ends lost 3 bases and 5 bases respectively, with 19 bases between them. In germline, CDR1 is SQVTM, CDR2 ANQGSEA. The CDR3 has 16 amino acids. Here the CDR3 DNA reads TGCAGCGTTGAGTGGTTCGGGGGCGTAAGGACCGGGGAGCTGTTTTTT. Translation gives CSVEWFGGVRTGELFF.

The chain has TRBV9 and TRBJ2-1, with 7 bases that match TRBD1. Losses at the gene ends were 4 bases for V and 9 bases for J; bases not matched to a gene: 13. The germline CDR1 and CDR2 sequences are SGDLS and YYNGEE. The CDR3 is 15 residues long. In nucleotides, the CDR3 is TGTGCCAGCAGCCCGTACGGACAGGCGTATGTTGAGCAGTTCTTC. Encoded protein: CASSPYGQAYVEQFF. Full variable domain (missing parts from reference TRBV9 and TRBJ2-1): DSGVTQTPKHLITATGQRVTLRCSPRSGDLSVYWYQQSLDQGLQFLIQYYNGEERAKGNILERFSAQQFPDLHSELNLSSLELGDSALYFCASSPYGQAYVEQFFGPGTRLTVL.